The source of this T cell receptor beta chain is a study of T-cell memory formation after mild COVID-19. Overall study: TCR clusters mostly belonged to single donors.

The CDR3 is made up of 15 amino acids. Germline CDR1 GTSNPN, CDR2 SVGIG (reference sequence). Trimming cost V 0 bases and J 6 bases, with 16 bases left between them. A few counts support this clonotype. Its matching antigen is unknown. Study-level points and caveats: Day 15 to 85 contracting clones showed balanced CD4/CD8; day 15 to 37 expanders favored CD4+. Nothing confirmed that second-wave clones peaking on day 37 were specific for SARS-CoV-2.

A 5'RACE reaction primed in the constant segment made cDNA libraries of TCR alpha and TCR beta, and these carried sample barcodes and UMIs. TCRdb reprocessed the 5' RACE reads via MiXCR and lists one record per CDR3 protein. This sample has roughly 580,000 distinct CDR3 sequences, with under 20% found just once. This clonotype originated in an adult woman who had mild COVID-19 (a few samples of this study predate the infection). Cell type and time point are not known. The chain is built from TRBV30 and TRBJ2-3; tentative D call: TRBD2 (6 bases). Sequenced input: PBMCs or a T cell subset sorted from them (not recorded which). CDR3 sequence: CAWSVLAYQRDTQYF. In DNA, the CDR3 is TGTGCCTGGAGTGTTCTAGCGTATCAACGGGATACGCAGTATTTT.